This TCR beta chain was sequenced in a study of blood T cell repertoires in COVID-19. The CDR3 has 14 residues. V shed 1 base and J shed 5 bases, with 11 bases lying between them. CDR1 is SGDLS and CDR2 is YYNGEE in the germline V gene. The repertoire was sequenced with immunoSEQ multiplex PCR; TCRdb's copy has only in-frame clones and lacks some. The sample has 250,000 to 300,000 clones, 90% seen once. Sequencing was performed on peripheral blood. The rearrangement uses TRBV9 and TRBJ2-3; maybe TRBD2 (6 bases). The TCR originated in a woman aged 60-70 years with COVID-19, enrolled during active disease. The CDR3 here is CASSVNGLKDTQYF. CDR3 DNA: TGTGCCAGCAGCGTAAACGGACTAAAAGATACGCAGTATTTT.